The clone carrying this TCR beta chain was recorded a few times. The PCR ran on 60 Vbeta and 13 Jbeta primers. Produced via immunoSEQ multiplex PCR; TCRdb's table is partial and in-frame only. The data show about 31,000 clones, around 40% seen once. Germline CDR1 is SNHLY and CDR2 is FYNNEI. The length of the CDR3 is 13 residues. The V and J ends lost 6 bases and 2 bases respectively, with 10 bases between them. This entry is derived from a study of cytomegalovirus exposure and HLA in healthy donors. V gene TRBV2 combines with J gene TRBJ1-2; possible D gene TRBD1, 5 bases. Sequenced: PBMCs. The receptor comes from a woman aged 45-65 years in good health and CMV-seronegative. In DNA form, the CDR3 reads TGTGCCAGCAGCCAGGGCTTAAACTATGGCTACACCTTC. Its translation is CASSQGLNYGYTF.